These 25 T cell receptor beta chains were sequenced from one sample in a study of blood T cells in healthy people across ages. Using a J-beta primer mix together with a sample-barcoded 5' primer, a second PCR was run for roughly 7 to 12 cycles. TCRdb re-derived calls from the 5' RACE reads in MiXCR, one entry per CDR3 protein. The repertoire holds about 900,000 distinct CDR3 sequences, with around 62% as singletons. The sample comprised blood. These receptors originate from a young man in good health.

This chain links TRBV20-1 with TRBJ2-3; D ambiguous. CDR3 length: 12 residues. Per germline, CDR1 DFQATT and CDR2 SNEGSKA (reference sequence). V was shortened by 6 bases and J by 2 bases, with 9 bases between the two germline ends. CDR3 loop: CSATENTDTQYF. The CDR3 DNA reads TGCAGTGCGACGGAGAACACAGATACGCAGTATTTT.

V gene TRBV20-1 combines with J gene TRBJ2-3; D is perhaps TRBD1 (6 bases). V was shortened by 5 bases and J by 4 bases, with 13 bases between the two germline ends. The germline CDR1 and CDR2 sequences are DFQATT and SNEGSKA (reference sequence). The CDR3 has 13 amino acids. The CDR3 protein is CSALHRVADTQYF. In DNA, the CDR3 is TGCAGTGCTCTGCACAGGGTGGCAGATACGCAGTATTTT.

For this clonotype: A read error may produce the germline difference seen at one junction end. This chain links TRBV7-2 with TRBJ2-7, with D maybe TRBD2 (6 bases). The J call is in doubt because the DNA end fits TRBJ2-5 better. The CDR3 length is 16 residues. Germline V gene lookup returns CDR1 SGHTA and CDR2 FQGNSA. The CDR3 coding sequence is TGTGCCAGCAGCTTAGGACATCGCGGGGTCCAAAAGACCCAGTACTTC. Translated, it gives CASSLGHRGVQKTQYF.

This clonotype came up a few times. V is TRBV7-2 and J is TRBJ2-1, with 9 nucleotides matching TRBD2. The CDR3 is 16 amino acids. J was trimmed by 6 bases and V by 0 bases; bases with no gene match: 6. In germline, CDR1 is SGHTA, CDR2 FQGNSA. The CDR3 DNA reads as TGTGCCAGCAGCTTAGCGCTCGGGACTAGCAGCAATGAGCAGTTCTTC. Its protein product is CASSLALGTSSNEQFF.

The genes are TRBV3-1 and TRBJ2-7; a weak D match, TRBD2 (5 bases). V was trimmed by 2 bases and J by 7 bases, leaving 21 bases between them. Germline V CDR1 and CDR2: LGHDT, YNNKEL (reference sequence). This CDR3 comprises 16 residues. In DNA, the CDR3 is TGTGCCAGCAGCCAATCTCCTAGCTCTGGTGGAAATGAGCAGTACTTC. Its translation is CASSQSPSSGGNEQYF.

This clonotype was counted between two and nine times. The rearrangement joins TRBV6-5 to TRBJ2-3, with TRBD1 as a possible D gene (6 bases). The CDR3 length is 14 residues. CDR1 and CDR2 (germline): MNHEY, SVGAGI. V lost 5 bases and J 6 bases, leaving 15 bases between the germline ends. As DNA, the CDR3 is TGTGCCAGCAGTCGACAGGTTACTATGGATACGCAGTATTTT. This codes for CASSRQVTMDTQYF.

This clonotype was seen a handful of times. The gene calls are TRBV28 and TRBJ2-3, with 10 bases matching TRBD2. The CDR3 runs to 15 residues. V shed 10 bases, J shed 2 bases, and the junction held 9 bases outside the gene matches. Germline CDR1 is MDHEN and CDR2 is SYDVKM. The CDR3: CATPLAGLTTDTQYF. The CDR3 region has the DNA TGTGCCACCCCACTAGCGGGGCTTACCACAGATACGCAGTATTTT.

The chain joins TRBV7-3 to TRBJ2-6, with D maybe TRBD1 (5 bases). The CDR3 runs to 16 residues. Germline V lookup: CDR1 SGHTA, CDR2 FQGTGA. Trimming cost V 6 bases and J 2 bases, with 14 bases left between them. The CDR3 protein is CASSVGWGPGANVLTF. The CDR3 bases are TGTGCCAGCAGTGTCGGGTGGGGCCCTGGGGCCAACGTCCTGACTTTC.

This chain links TRBV20-1 with TRBJ1-5; a weak D match, TRBD1 (5 bases). Trimming stripped 3 bases from V and 3 bases from J, with 18 bases between. Germline CDR1 and CDR2: DFQATT and SNEGSKA (reference sequence). This CDR3 is 16 amino acids long. This chain's CDR3 is CSASVNGGLLNQPQHF. CDR3 nucleotide sequence: TGCAGTGCTAGCGTAAACGGGGGACTGCTCAATCAGCCCCAGCATTTT.

The chain combines TRBV4-3 with TRBJ2-1; 7 nucleotides agree with TRBD1. Germline values: CDR1 LGHNA, CDR2 YSLEER. This CDR3 has 16 residues. The V segment lost 0 bases and the J segment 7 bases; nucleotides outside the gene matches: 9. The CDR3 region has the DNA TGCGCCAGCAGCCAAGATCTGAGGGGGCTGGGTAATGAGCAGTTCTTC. It encodes CASSQDLRGLGNEQFF.

This rearrangement joins TRBV11-1 to TRBJ2-3; 10 bases map to TRBD2. J lost 5 bases, V lost 5 bases, and 7 bases had no gene match. There are 15 residues in the CDR3. Germline V gene sequence: CDR1 SGHAT, CDR2 FQDESV (reference sequence). The CDR3 bases are TGTGCCAGCAGCCCTACTAGCGGGGCGGTAGATACGCAGTATTTT. As protein: CASSPTSGAVDTQYF.

The J gene is TRBJ1-4, the V gene TRBV5-1; the D gene is possibly TRBD1 (5 bases). Trimming removed 4 bases at V and 8 bases at J, with 15 bases between. Germline V gene lookup returns CDR1 SGHRS and CDR2 YFSETQ. The CDR3 covers 14 residues. Here the CDR3 reads CASSTAGRVEKLFF. The CDR3 DNA reads as TGCGCCAGCAGCACCGCAGGGCGGGTCGAAAAACTGTTTTTT.

The chain employs TRBV10-3 and TRBJ1-5; the match to TRBD1 covers 8 bases. CDR1 and CDR2 (germline): ENHRY, SYGVKD. CDR3 length: 16 residues. The V and J ends lost 11 bases and 4 bases, in that order; junction bases with no gene match: 16. CDR3 nucleotide sequence: TGTGCCGTCTCAACGGGAACAGGGGGTCAAAATCAGCCCCAGCATTTT. This translates into CAVSTGTGGQNQPQHF.

The V call is TRBV7-2, the J call TRBJ2-1; possible D gene TRBD1, 5 bases. Germline CDR1 SGHTA, CDR2 FQGNSA. The CDR3 length is 16 residues. Trimming left V 5 bases short and J 3 bases short, with 17 bases between. CDR3 nucleotide sequence: TGTGCCAGCAGCCTCCCCCGGACAACAGGCTACAATGAGCAGTTCTTC. Its translation: CASSLPRTTGYNEQFF.

The rearrangement joins TRBV4-1 to TRBJ2-5; TRBD1 or TRBD2 may be the D gene (5 bases each). The CDR3 extends over 14 amino acids. Germline CDR1 is MGHRA and CDR2 is YSYEKL. Trimming took off 0 bases at V and 7 bases at J, with 12 bases between the two ends. The CDR3 loop reads CASSQEGTHGTQYF. For the CDR3, the DNA is TGCGCCAGCAGCCAAGAAGGGACCCACGGGACCCAGTACTTC.

V usage is TRBV29-1 and J usage is TRBJ1-5; D is unclear. Between the trimmed V and J ends, which lost 4 bases and 0 bases, there was a span of 10 bases. The CDR3 sequence is 14 residues long. Germline V CDR1 and CDR2: SQVTM, ANQGSEA. The CDR3 sequence: CSVGTVNSNQPQHF. The CDR3 DNA sequence: TGCAGCGTTGGGACGGTAAATAGCAATCAGCCCCAGCATTTT.

The rearrangement uses TRBV20-1 and TRBJ2-7, with D tentatively TRBD2 (6 bases). In germline, CDR1 is DFQATT, CDR2 SNEGSKA (reference sequence). The V end lost 3 bases, the J end lost 0 bases, and 12 bases lay between the germline ends. This CDR3 is built from 14 residues. The CDR3 region has the DNA TGCAGTGCTAGCGAGGGACTTAGCTCCTACGAGCAGTACTTC. Residues: CSASEGLSSYEQYF.

In its sample, this clonotype was seen a few times. The chain combines TRBV9 with TRBJ2-3; D is unclear. In germline, CDR1 is SGDLS, CDR2 YYNGEE. The CDR3 is made up of 15 amino acids. The V end lost 2 bases, the J end lost 2 bases, and 12 bases lay between the germline ends. CDR3 protein: CASSVQDGITDTQYF. The CDR3 DNA follows: TGTGCCAGCAGCGTCCAAGACGGAATCACAGATACGCAGTATTTT.

This clonotype was recorded only once. V and J are TRBV18 and TRBJ2-3, with 8 positions matching TRBD2. The CDR3 extends over 16 amino acids. V lost 2 bases and J lost 4; bases outside the gene matches: 8. Per germline, CDR1 KGHSH and CDR2 LQKENI. CDR3 residues: CASSPRAGASPDTQYF. The CDR3 DNA is TGTGCCAGCTCACCAAGAGCGGGGGCGTCCCCAGATACGCAGTATTTT.

The rearrangement joins TRBV4-3 to TRBJ2-4, with D possibly being TRBD2 (5 bases). The end of the DNA fits TRBJ2-5 better, so the J call may be wrong. Germline values: CDR1 LGHNA, CDR2 YSLEER. The CDR3 has 14 amino acids. The CDR3 nucleotides read TGCGCCAGCAGCCAAGATGTAGCGAGGGAGACCCAGTACTTC. This gives the protein CASSQDVARETQYF.

The CDR3 sequence is CASSQKSSSGGEDTQYF. The CDR3 DNA is TGTGCCAGCAGCCAAAAATCGTCTAGCGGGGGGGAAGATACGCAGTATTTT. V and J are TRBV4-2 and TRBJ2-3; 12 bases agree with TRBD2. CDR3 length equals 17 residues. Germline V gives CDR1 LGHNA, CDR2 YNFKEQ. Unmatched junction bases numbered 8, after V lost 2 bases and J lost 5 bases.

This clonotype was counted between two and nine times. The V and J genes are TRBV11-1 and TRBJ2-5, with D perhaps assigned TRBD1 or TRBD2 (6 bases each). This CDR3 is 14 amino acids long. V was clipped by 5 bases and J by 3 bases, with 13 bases between them. The germline gives CDR1 SGHAT, CDR2 FQDESV (reference sequence). CDR3 nucleotides: TGTGCCAGCAGCAGGAGGGACATCGAAGAGACCCAGTACTTC. Translating gives CASSRRDIEETQYF.

The chain is built from TRBV14 and TRBJ2-1, with D uncertain. CDR1 and CDR2 from the germline V gene are SGHDN and FVKESK. Trimming shortened V by 2 bases and J by 3 bases, and 14 bases separated the two germline ends. The CDR3 runs 16 residues. For the CDR3, the DNA is TGTGCCAGCAGCCAAACCAGAGGTACCTTCTACAATGAGCAGTTCTTC. Residues: CASSQTRGTFYNEQFF.

The chain couples TRBV14 to TRBJ2-3; D uncertain. The CDR3 spans 15 residues. The V gene lost 2 bases and the J gene lost 2 bases, with 11 bases spanning the gap. Germline V gene lookup returns CDR1 SGHDN and CDR2 FVKESK. CDR3 DNA: TGTGCCAGCAGCCAAACAAGACTTTACACAGATACGCAGTATTTT. Translated, it gives CASSQTRLYTDTQYF.

V and J are TRBV9 and TRBJ2-4; 8 bases are shared with TRBD2. The DNA end is more similar to TRBJ2-7, so the J call may be wrong. The CDR3 contains 15 residues. CDR1 is SGDLS and CDR2 is YYNGEE in the germline V gene. CDR3 bases: TGTGCCAGCAGCGCTCAAGACGGGGGGGCCGTCGAGCAGTACTTC. As protein: CASSAQDGGAVEQYF.